These 2 T cell receptor beta chains came from one sample sequenced in a study of blood T cell repertoires in COVID-19. Profiling relied on immunoSEQ multiplex PCR, and the TCRdb table lists in-frame clones only, not all of them. The data show about 220,000 clones, with over 70% seen just once and roughly 6.7% held by the top ten. The sequenced material came from peripheral blood. The receptor source for this set is a woman in her seventies with acute or convalescent COVID-19.

The CDR3 DNA follows: TGTGCCAGAAGCTTGCGGGGAACCATATATTTT. This sequence encodes CARSLRGTIYF. The chain is built from TRBV5-3 and TRBJ1-3; D gene ambiguous. TRBV5-3 is an ORF; its function is uncertain. V was clipped by 1 base and J by 10 bases, with 6 bases between them. This CDR3 spans 11 amino acids.

The chain links TRBV5-1 to TRBJ2-5, with 8 bases that match TRBD1. This CDR3 is built from 14 residues. Looked up from germline, CDR1 is SGHRS and CDR2 is YFSETQ. V shed 3 bases, J shed 4 bases, and the junction held 5 bases outside the gene matches. CDR3 amino acids: CASSYGQGGETQYF. CDR3 sequence (DNA): TGCGCCAGCAGCTATGGACAGGGCGGAGAGACCCAGTACTTC. The entire variable domain, with the rest obtained from reference TRBV5-1 and TRBJ2-5, is as follows: KAGVTQTPRYLIKTRGQQVTLSCSPISGHRSVSWYQQTPGQGLQFLFEYFSETQRNKGNFPGRFSGRQFSNSRSEMNVSTLELGDSALYLCASSYGQGGETQYFGPGTRLLVL.